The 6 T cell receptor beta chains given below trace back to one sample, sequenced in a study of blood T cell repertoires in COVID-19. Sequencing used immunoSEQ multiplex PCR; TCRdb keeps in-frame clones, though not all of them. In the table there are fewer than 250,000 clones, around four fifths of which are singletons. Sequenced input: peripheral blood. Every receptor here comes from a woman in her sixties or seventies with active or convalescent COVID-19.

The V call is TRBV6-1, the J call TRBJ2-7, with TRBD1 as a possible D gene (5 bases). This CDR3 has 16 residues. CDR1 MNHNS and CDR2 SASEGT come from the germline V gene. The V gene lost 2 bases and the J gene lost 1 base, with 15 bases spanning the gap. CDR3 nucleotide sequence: TGTGCCAGCAGTGAACAAGGGTCAGGGAATTCCTACGAGCAGTACTTC. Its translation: CASSEQGSGNSYEQYF.

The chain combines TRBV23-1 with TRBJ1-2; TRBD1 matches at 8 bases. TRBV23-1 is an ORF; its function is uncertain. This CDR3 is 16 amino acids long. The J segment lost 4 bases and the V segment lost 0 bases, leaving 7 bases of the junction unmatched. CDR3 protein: CASSQSRQGKGYGYTF. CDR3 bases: TGCGCCAGCAGTCAATCCCGACAGGGGAAAGGCTATGGCTACACCTTC.

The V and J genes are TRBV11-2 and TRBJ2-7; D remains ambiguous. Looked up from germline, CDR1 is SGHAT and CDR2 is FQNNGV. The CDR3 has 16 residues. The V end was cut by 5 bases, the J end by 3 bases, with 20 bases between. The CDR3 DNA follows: TGTGCCAGCAGCCAAGAAGGCACCCCGCGGTACTACGAGCAGTACTTC. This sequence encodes CASSQEGTPRYYEQYF.

CDR3 coding DNA: TGTGCCAGCAGAACCGGGACTTTGCTTGAGCAGTTCTTC. It specifies CASRTGTLLEQFF. The chain recombines TRBV6-5 with TRBJ2-1, with TRBD2 as a possible D gene (6 bases). The V and J ends lost 6 bases and 9 bases respectively, with 15 bases between them. The CDR3 spans 13 residues. Germline V gives CDR1 MNHEY, CDR2 SVGAGI.

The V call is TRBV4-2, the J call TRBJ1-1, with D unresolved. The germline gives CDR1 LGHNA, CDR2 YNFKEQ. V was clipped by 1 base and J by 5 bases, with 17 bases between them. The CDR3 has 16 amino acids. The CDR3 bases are TGTGCCAGCAGCCAAGCAGAGGGAACGTCGAAAACTGAAGCTTTCTTT. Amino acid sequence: CASSQAEGTSKTEAFF.

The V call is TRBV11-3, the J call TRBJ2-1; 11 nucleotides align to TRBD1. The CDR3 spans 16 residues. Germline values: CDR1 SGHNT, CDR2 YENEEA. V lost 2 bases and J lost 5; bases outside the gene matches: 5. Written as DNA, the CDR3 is TGTGCCAGCAGCTTATACGGACAGGGGGCCCACAATGAGCAGTTCTTC. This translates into CASSLYGQGAHNEQFF.